Listed below are T cell receptor beta chains from one sample, sequenced in a study of blood T cells in healthy people across ages. MiXCR, run by TCRdb on the 5' RACE reads, gives a single entry per CDR3 protein. The sample includes roughly 680,000 distinct CDR3 sequences, 52% seen only once; the top ten take 13%. Material for sequencing was blood. These receptors were collected from a woman aged 80 or over in good health. CDR3s include the opening cysteine and the closing phenylalanine or tryptophan.

V gene: TRBV25-1
CDR3 protein: CASSERQQETQYF

V gene: TRBV5-1
CDR3 protein: CASSFTGLAIPSTDTQYF

V gene: TRBV5-1
CDR3 protein: CASSLEYGGVGDTQYF

V gene: TRBV12-3/TRBV12-4
CDR3 protein: CASSPSRWATYGYTF

V gene: TRBV12-3/TRBV12-4
CDR3 protein: CASVGPPNSPLHF

V gene: TRBV20-1
CDR3 protein: CSAPGRQNTDTQYF

V gene: TRBV7-3
CDR3 protein: CASSSDRDHEQYF

V gene: TRBV29-1
CDR3 protein: CSVRQARLLSEKLFF

V gene: TRBV20-1
CDR3 protein: CSARDERFPYEQYF

V gene: TRBV27
CDR3 protein: CASSPRPELSNQPQHF

V gene: TRBV30
CDR3 protein: CAWSLGLYTEAFF

V gene: TRBV6-5
CDR3 protein: CATGGGGLTDTQYF

V gene: TRBV2
CDR3 protein: CASKDTGGALNQPQHF

V gene: TRBV5-5
CDR3 protein: CASSLVCGNSNQPQHF

V gene: TRBV4-3
CDR3 protein: CASSQGSGAGGQYF

V gene: TRBV29-1
CDR3 protein: CSGTEPYEQYF

V gene: TRBV12-3/TRBV12-4
CDR3 protein: CASSVGQVAFF

V gene: TRBV28
CDR3 protein: CASSQQQGLPSPLHF

V gene: TRBV7-2
CDR3 protein: CASASLSDTQYF

V gene: TRBV12-3/TRBV12-4
CDR3 protein: CASSLRLAELNEQYF

V gene: TRBV3-1
CDR3 protein: CASSRSILAAQNSYNEQFF

V gene: TRBV3-1
CDR3 protein: CASSQEGQGGNEQYF

V gene: TRBV28
CDR3 protein: CASSPKEAYTDTQYF

V gene: TRBV20-1
CDR3 protein: CSTLGLAGELFF

V gene: TRBV5-1
CDR3 protein: CASSPTRGGHNEQFF

V gene: TRBV7-9
CDR3 protein: CASSLIGGQGDYGYTF

V gene: TRBV7-2
CDR3 protein: CASSPRWVTSGFSDTQYF

V gene: TRBV20-1
CDR3 protein: CSAPPGTGIKRSEAFF

V gene: TRBV9
CDR3 protein: CASSVEGRQETQYF

V gene: TRBV20-1
CDR3 protein: CSARDHRGRGIAGELFF

V gene: TRBV5-5
CDR3 protein: CASSLRTGRDNYGYTF

V gene: TRBV20-1
CDR3 protein: CSARDQTHVYEQYF

V gene: TRBV20-1
CDR3 protein: CSAGGLANEQFF

V gene: TRBV5-1
CDR3 protein: CASSSDSPKNIRYF

V gene: TRBV11-2
CDR3 protein: CASTSGGAAFF

V gene: TRBV5-6
CDR3 protein: CASSRAPDTQYF

V gene: TRBV27
CDR3 protein: CASSFRDPPEAFF

V gene: TRBV20-1
CDR3 protein: CSSLRTSDIQYF

V gene: TRBV4-2
CDR3 protein: CASSQEGRDLYNEQFF

V gene: TRBV9
CDR3 protein: CASSASARGTGTYEQYF

V gene: TRBV20-1
CDR3 protein: CSARRTVYEQYF

V gene: TRBV5-6
CDR3 protein: CASSATSGRRRRELFF

V gene: TRBV20-1
CDR3 protein: CSASGAQAAQFF

V gene: TRBV5-1
CDR3 protein: CASSLSGLAGGEGTYGSYNEQFF